This T cell receptor (beta chain) is from a study of T-cell reconstitution after alpha-beta-depleted transplantation in children. Regarding the study as a whole: At one year after transplant, newly produced T cells mostly accounted for T-cell counts and diversity.

As to this clonotype: Antigen unknown.

A library of TCRbeta sequences, prepared with unique molecular identifiers, was generated. MiXCR, applied by TCRdb to the PCR reads, yields one record per CDR3 protein. The repertoire has 120,000 or so distinct CDR3 sequences, 23% of them found once; the top ten carry roughly a tenth. The sequencing used PBMCs, mostly from graft donor cells, collected 180 days after TCRalphabeta/CD19-depleted stem cell transplant. The sequence came from a male patient aged 2-10 years who had a stem cell transplant for chronic granulomatous disease, so the T cells may come from the graft donor.

CDR3 bases: TGTGCCACCAGCAAGTATAAGCGGGGCACAGATACGCAGTATTTT. Its translation is CATSKYKRGTDTQYF. The V and J genes are TRBV15 and TRBJ2-3; maybe TRBD2 (6 bases). Trimming shortened V by 4 bases and J by 1 base, and 12 bases separated the two germline ends. CDR1 is LNHNV, CDR2 YYDKDF, per germline (reference sequence). The CDR3 has 15 residues.